This TCR beta chain was documented in a study of blood T cell repertoires in COVID-19. The ends lost 1 base at V and 7 bases at J; junction bases unmatched: 4. The V gene's germline CDR1 is SGDLS and CDR2 YYNGEE. The CDR3 has 15 residues. Sequencing used immunoSEQ multiplex PCR; TCRdb keeps in-frame clones, though not all of them. This sample carries 150,000 to 200,000 clones, 75% to 95% of them seen once, and the ten largest clones take 0.5% to 0.55%. Source material: peripheral blood. The receptor's source is a man between 45 and 60 years old with acute or convalescent COVID-19. This chain joins TRBV9 and TRBJ1-6, with 8 bases fitting TRBD1. The DNA for the CDR3 is TGTGCCAGCAGCGTAACAGGACAGGGAAATTCACCCCTCCACTTT. The encoded protein is CASSVTGQGNSPLHF. Combining the CDR3 with reference TRBV9 and TRBJ1-6 gives the whole variable domain DSGVTQTPKHLITATGQRVTLRCSPRSGDLSVYWYQQSLDQGLQFLIQYYNGEERAKGNILERFSAQQFPDLHSELNLSSLELGDSALYFCASSVTGQGNSPLHFGNGTRLTVT.